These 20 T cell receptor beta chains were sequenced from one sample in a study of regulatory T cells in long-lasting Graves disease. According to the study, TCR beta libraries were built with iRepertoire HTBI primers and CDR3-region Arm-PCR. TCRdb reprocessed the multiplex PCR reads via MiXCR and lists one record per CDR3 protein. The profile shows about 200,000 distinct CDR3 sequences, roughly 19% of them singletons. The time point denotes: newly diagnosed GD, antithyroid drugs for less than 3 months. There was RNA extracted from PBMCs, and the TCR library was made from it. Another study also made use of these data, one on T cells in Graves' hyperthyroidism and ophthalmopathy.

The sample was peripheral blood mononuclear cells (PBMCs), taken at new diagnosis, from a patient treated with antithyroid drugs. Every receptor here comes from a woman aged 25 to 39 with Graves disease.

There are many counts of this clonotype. CDR3 in amino acids: CASSLGRGASPLHF. Written as DNA, the CDR3 is TGTGCCAGCAGTTTAGGACGCGGGGCTTCACCCCTCCACTTT. V is TRBV27 and J is TRBJ1-6; D is possibly TRBD1 (5 bases). CDR1 is MNHEY and CDR2 is SMNVEV in the germline V gene (reference sequence). V was cut by 2 bases and J by 9 bases, with 11 bases left in between. CDR3 length: 14 residues.

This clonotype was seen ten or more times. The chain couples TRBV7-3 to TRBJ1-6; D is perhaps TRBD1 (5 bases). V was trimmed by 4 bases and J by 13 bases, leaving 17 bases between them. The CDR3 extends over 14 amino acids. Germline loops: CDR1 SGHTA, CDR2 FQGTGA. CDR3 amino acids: CASSYGAAGKPLHF. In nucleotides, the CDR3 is TGTGCCAGCAGCTACGGGGCGGCTGGTAAGCCCCTCCACTTT.

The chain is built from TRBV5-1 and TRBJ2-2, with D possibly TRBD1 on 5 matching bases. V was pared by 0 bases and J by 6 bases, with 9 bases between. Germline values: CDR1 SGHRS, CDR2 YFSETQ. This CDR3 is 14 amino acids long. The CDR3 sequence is CASSLGQTPGELFF. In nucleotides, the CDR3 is TGCGCCAGCAGCTTGGGACAGACCCCCGGGGAGCTGTTTTTT.

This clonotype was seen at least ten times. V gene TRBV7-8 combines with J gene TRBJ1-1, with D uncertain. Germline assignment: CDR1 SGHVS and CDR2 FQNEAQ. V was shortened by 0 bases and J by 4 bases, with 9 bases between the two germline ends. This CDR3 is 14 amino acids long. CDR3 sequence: CASSLAGIGTEAFF. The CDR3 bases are TGTGCCAGCAGCTTAGCAGGGATTGGCACTGAAGCTTTCTTT.

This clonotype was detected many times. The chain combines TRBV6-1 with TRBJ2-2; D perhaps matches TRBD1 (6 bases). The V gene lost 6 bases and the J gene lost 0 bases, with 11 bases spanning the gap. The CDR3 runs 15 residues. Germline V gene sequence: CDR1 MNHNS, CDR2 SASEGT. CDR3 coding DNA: TGTGCCAGCAGGGTAGACAGGTCGAACACCGGGGAGCTGTTTTTT. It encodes CASRVDRSNTGELFF.

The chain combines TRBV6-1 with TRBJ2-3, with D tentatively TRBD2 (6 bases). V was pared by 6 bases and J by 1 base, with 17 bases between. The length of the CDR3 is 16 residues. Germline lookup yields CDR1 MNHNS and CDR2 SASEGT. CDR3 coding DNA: TGTGCCAGCAGGACACTTCGGGGGTTCGGCACAGATACGCAGTATTTT. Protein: CASRTLRGFGTDTQYF.

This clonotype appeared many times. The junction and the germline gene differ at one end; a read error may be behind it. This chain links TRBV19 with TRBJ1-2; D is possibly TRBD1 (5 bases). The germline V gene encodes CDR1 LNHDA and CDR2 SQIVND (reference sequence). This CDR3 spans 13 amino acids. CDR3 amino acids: CTSSRDSRYGYTF. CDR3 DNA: TGTACCAGTAGTCGAGACAGCCGCTATGGCTACACCTTC. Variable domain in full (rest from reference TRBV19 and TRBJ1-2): DGGITQSPKYLFRKEGQNVTLSCEQNLNHDAMYWYRQDPGQGLRLIYYSQIVNDFQKGDIAEGYSVSREKKESFPLTVTSAQKNPTAFYLCTSSRDSRYGYTFGSGTRLTVV.

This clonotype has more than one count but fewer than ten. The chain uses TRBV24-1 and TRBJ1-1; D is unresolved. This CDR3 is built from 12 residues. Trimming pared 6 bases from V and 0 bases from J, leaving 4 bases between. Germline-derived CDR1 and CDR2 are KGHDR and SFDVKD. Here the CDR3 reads CATSNMNTEAFF. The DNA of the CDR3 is TGTGCCACCAGTAACATGAACACTGAAGCTTTCTTT.

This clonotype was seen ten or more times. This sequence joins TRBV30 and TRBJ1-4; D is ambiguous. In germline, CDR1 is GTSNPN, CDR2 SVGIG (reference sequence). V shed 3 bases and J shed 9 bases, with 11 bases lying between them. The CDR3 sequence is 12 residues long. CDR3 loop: CAWRMRGQKLFF. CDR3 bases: TGTGCCTGGAGAATGAGAGGACAAAAACTGTTTTTT. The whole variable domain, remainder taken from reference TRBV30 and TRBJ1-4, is SQTIHQWPATLVQPVGSPLSLECTVEGTSNPNLYWYRQAAGRGLQLLFYSVGIGQISSEVPQNLSASRPQDRQFILSSKKLLLSDSGFYLCAWRMRGQKLFFGSGTQLSVL.

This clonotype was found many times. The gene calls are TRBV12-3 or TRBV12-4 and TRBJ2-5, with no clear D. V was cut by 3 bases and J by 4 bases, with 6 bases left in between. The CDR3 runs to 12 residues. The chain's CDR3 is CASSFDSETQYF. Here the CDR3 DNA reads TGTGCCAGCAGTTTCGATTCAGAGACCCAGTACTTC.

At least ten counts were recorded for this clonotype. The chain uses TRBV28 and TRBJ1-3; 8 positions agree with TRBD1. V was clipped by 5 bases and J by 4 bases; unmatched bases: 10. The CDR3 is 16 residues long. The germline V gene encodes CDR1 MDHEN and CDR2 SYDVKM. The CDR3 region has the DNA TGTGCCAGCAGTCAAACGGACAGGGCTTGGGGAAACACCATATATTTT. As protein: CASSQTDRAWGNTIYF.

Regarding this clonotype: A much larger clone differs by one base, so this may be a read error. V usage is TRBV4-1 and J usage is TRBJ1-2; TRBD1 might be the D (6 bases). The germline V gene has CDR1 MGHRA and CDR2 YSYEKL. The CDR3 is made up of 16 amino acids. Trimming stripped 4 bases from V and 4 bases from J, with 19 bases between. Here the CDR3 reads CASSLGAGAQTYGYTF. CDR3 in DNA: TGCGCCAGCAGCCTAGGGGCAGGGGCTCAAACCTATGGCTACACCTTC.

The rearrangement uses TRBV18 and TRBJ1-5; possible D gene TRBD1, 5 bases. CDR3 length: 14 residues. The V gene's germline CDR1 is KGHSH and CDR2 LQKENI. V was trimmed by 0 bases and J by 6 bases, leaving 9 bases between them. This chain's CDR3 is CASSPPGEAQPQHF. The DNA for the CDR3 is TGTGCCAGCTCACCACCGGGGGAGGCTCAGCCCCAGCATTTT.

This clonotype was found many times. The CDR3 protein is CASRQEETQYF. CDR3 nucleotide sequence: TGTGCCAGCAGACAGGAAGAGACCCAGTACTTC. This chain uses TRBV2 with TRBJ2-5; possibly TRBD1 for D (5 bases). The CDR3 has 11 amino acids. V lost 6 bases, J lost 3 bases, and 5 bases lay in between. Germline V CDR1 and CDR2: SNHLY, FYNNEI.

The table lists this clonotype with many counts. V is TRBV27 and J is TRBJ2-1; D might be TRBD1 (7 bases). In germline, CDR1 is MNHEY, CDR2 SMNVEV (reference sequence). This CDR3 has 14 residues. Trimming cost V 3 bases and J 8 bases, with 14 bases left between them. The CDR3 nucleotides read TGTGCCAGCAGTTTGGCGCAGGGGGGCCATGAGCAGTTCTTC. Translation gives CASSLAQGGHEQFF.

The chain's CDR3 is CASRPRASGLSYEQYF. The CDR3, as DNA: TGTGCCAGCAGACCCCGGGCTAGCGGCTTATCCTACGAGCAGTACTTC. This chain links TRBV6-1 with TRBJ2-7; 7 bases are shared with TRBD2. The CDR3 loop spans 16 amino acids. V dropped 6 bases and J dropped 1; count of bases not matched to a gene: 12. CDR1 and CDR2 from the germline V gene are MNHNS and SASEGT.

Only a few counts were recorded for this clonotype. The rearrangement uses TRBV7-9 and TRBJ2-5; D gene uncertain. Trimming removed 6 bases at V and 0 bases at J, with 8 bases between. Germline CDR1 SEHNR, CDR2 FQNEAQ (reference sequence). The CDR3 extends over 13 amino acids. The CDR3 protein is CASRPAYQETQYF. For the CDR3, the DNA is TGTGCCAGCAGACCAGCGTACCAAGAGACCCAGTACTTC.

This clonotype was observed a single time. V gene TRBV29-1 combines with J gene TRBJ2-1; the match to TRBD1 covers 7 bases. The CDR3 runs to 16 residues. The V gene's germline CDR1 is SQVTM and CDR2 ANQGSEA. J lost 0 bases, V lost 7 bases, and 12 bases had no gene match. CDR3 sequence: CSATGRPPSSYNEQFF. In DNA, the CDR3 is TGCAGCGCGACAGGGCGTCCCCCGAGCTCCTACAATGAGCAGTTCTTC.

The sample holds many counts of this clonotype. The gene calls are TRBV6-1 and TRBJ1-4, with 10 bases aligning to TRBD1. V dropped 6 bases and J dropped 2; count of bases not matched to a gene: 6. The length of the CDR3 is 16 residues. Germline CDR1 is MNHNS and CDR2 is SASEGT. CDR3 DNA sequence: TGTGCCAGCAGCCCGGGACAGGGGCCGACTAATGAAAAACTGTTTTTT. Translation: CASSPGQGPTNEKLFF.

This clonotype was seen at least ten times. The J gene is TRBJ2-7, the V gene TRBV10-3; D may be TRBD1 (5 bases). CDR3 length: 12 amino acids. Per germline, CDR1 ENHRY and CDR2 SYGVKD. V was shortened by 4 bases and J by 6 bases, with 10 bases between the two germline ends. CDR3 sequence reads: CAISVSRGEQYF. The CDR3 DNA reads TGTGCCATCAGTGTGTCAAGGGGCGAGCAGTACTTC.